Each of the 30 T cell receptor beta chains below was sequenced from the same sample in a study of T-cell reconstitution after alpha-beta-depleted transplantation in children. For TCRbeta, the library was prepared with unique molecular identifiers. TCRdb ran MiXCR on the PCR reads and lists one entry per CDR3 protein. Here the sample spans under 100,000 distinct CDR3 sequences, roughly a sixth being singletons. The starting material was PBMCs, mostly from graft donor cells, obtained 180 days after TCRalphabeta/CD19-depleted stem cell transplant. The receptor set was obtained from a male patient between 2 and 10 years old who had a stem cell transplant for acute lymphoblastic leukemia, so the T cells may come from the graft donor.

V usage is TRBV5-1 and J usage is TRBJ1-1; D call uncertain. V was cut by 0 bases and J by 3 bases, with 9 bases left in between. From germline, CDR1 is SGHRS and CDR2 YFSETQ. The CDR3 covers 14 residues. The CDR3 reads CASSLVRQDTEAFF. The CDR3 bases are TGCGCCAGCAGCTTGGTTAGGCAGGACACTGAAGCTTTCTTT. The whole variable domain, filled in from reference TRBV5-1 and TRBJ1-1, reads KAGVTQTPRYLIKTRGQQVTLSCSPISGHRSVSWYQQTPGQGLQFLFEYFSETQRNKGNFPGRFSGRQFSNSRSEMNVSTLELGDSALYLCASSLVRQDTEAFFGQGTRLTVV.

J is TRBJ1-1 and V is TRBV2; unclear D gene. The CDR3 spans 13 residues. Germline lookup yields CDR1 SNHLY and CDR2 FYNNEI. V gave up 4 bases and J gave up 6 bases, with 12 bases separating them. Written as DNA, the CDR3 is TGTGCCAGCAGTGTAACCCCCCGGGCTGAAGCTTTCTTT. Amino acid sequence: CASSVTPRAEAFF.

This clonotype has only a few counts. The chain is built from TRBV12-3 or TRBV12-4 and TRBJ1-1, with D possibly TRBD1 on 5 matching bases. The germline V and J ends were trimmed by 5 bases and 1 base, with 14 bases remaining between them. The CDR3 covers 15 residues. The CDR3 region is CASSRGSFGNTEAFF. CDR3 nucleotide sequence: TGTGCCAGCAGTCGGGGGTCCTTCGGGAACACTGAAGCTTTCTTT.

This clonotype was detected many times. V and J are TRBV5-1 and TRBJ1-2; TRBD1 agrees at 11 bases. The ends lost 1 base at V and 7 bases at J; junction bases unmatched: 9. Per germline, CDR1 SGHRS and CDR2 YFSETQ. The CDR3 length is 16 residues. The CDR3 protein is CASSLNLGTGGFGYTF. The CDR3 region has the DNA TGCGCCAGCAGCTTGAATCTCGGGACAGGGGGATTTGGCTACACCTTC.

The rearrangement joins TRBV29-1 to TRBJ1-3; unclear D gene. Trimming left V 5 bases short and J 0 bases short, with 11 bases between. The germline CDR1 and CDR2 sequences are SQVTM and ANQGSEA. The CDR3 contains 14 residues. The CDR3 DNA sequence: TGCAGCGTTCAACGACCGAGCTCTGGAAACACCATATATTTT. Translated, it gives CSVQRPSSGNTIYF.

As DNA, the CDR3 is TGTGCCAGTCACGCGGGGGGGGCCACTGAAGCTTTCTTT. Translating gives CASHAGGATEAFF. V gene TRBV19 combines with J gene TRBJ1-1; D is perhaps TRBD1 (6 bases). Deletions cut 8 bases from V and 4 bases from J, with 14 bases between. Germline-derived CDR1 and CDR2 are LNHDA and SQIVND (reference sequence). CDR3 size: 13 residues.

The sample holds a few counts of this clonotype. The genes are TRBV21-1 and TRBJ1-5. TRBV21-1 is labeled a pseudogene. This CDR3 has 18 residues. The CDR3 nucleotides read TGTGCCAGCAGCAAATGGAGTAGAGATCAGTATAGCAATCAGCCCCAGCATTTT. The encoded protein is CASSKWSRDQYSNQPQHF.

In this sample, this clonotype turned up a few times. This rearrangement joins TRBV7-9 to TRBJ1-1, with D unresolved. Looked up from germline, CDR1 is SEHNR and CDR2 is FQNEAQ (reference sequence). V was cut by 6 bases and J by 4 bases, with 9 bases left in between. This CDR3 has 12 residues. In nucleotides, the CDR3 is TGTGCCAGCAGGCCCGATACCACTGAAGCTTTCTTT. Translated, it gives CASRPDTTEAFF. Full variable domain (remainder filled in from reference TRBV7-9 and TRBJ1-1): DTGVSQNPRHKITKRGQNVTFRCDPISEHNRLYWYRQTLGQGPEFLTYFQNEAQLEKSRLLSDRFSAERPKGSFSTLEIQRTEQGDSAMYLCASRPDTTEAFFGQGTRLTVV.

The chain joins TRBV20-1 to TRBJ2-1, with D possibly matching TRBD1 (7 bases). Trimming pared 4 bases from V and 10 bases from J, leaving 14 bases between. CDR3 length: 12 residues. The germline V gene has CDR1 DFQATT and CDR2 SNEGSKA (reference sequence). The CDR3 DNA reads as TGCAGTGCTAAGGCAGGGGGGCCAGAGCAGTTCTTC. It is translated as CSAKAGGPEQFF.

This clonotype has a handful of counts. The rearrangement links TRBV10-3 to TRBJ2-2, with unresolved D. V was pared by 2 bases and J by 2 bases, with 6 bases between. Germline V gene sequence: CDR1 ENHRY, CDR2 SYGVKD. The CDR3 is made up of 14 amino acids. Here the CDR3 DNA reads TGTGCCATCAGTGAGGCGATAAACACCGGGGAGCTGTTTTTT. Translating it yields CAISEAINTGELFF.

This clonotype has ten or more counts. The genes are TRBV27 and TRBJ2-2, with D perhaps matching TRBD1 (6 bases). CDR3 length: 15 amino acids. Germline V gene data show CDR1 as MNHEY and CDR2 as SMNVEV (reference sequence). V was trimmed by 3 bases and J by 2 bases, leaving 10 bases between them. The CDR3 DNA sequence: TGTGCCAGCAGTTTTTTGGACAGAAACACCGGGGAGCTGTTTTTT. It codes for CASSFLDRNTGELFF.

This clonotype was observed a handful of times. The chain is built from TRBV25-1 and TRBJ1-2; 8 bases fit TRBD1. This CDR3 has 11 amino acids. CDR1 is MGHDK, CDR2 SYGVNS, per germline. The V gene end was trimmed by 8 bases and the J gene end by 8 bases; junction bases not matched to a gene: 4. The CDR3 DNA is TGTGCCAGCTGGACAGGGAAGGGCTACACCTTC. It encodes CASWTGKGYTF.

V usage is TRBV20-1 and J usage is TRBJ1-5, with a tentative D call TRBD1 (5 bases). The germline V gene encodes CDR1 DFQATT and CDR2 SNEGSKA (reference sequence). V shed 3 bases and J shed 1 base, with 13 bases lying between them. This CDR3 region has 15 residues. CDR3 sequence reads: CSASPGKGSNQPQHF. CDR3 nucleotides: TGCAGTGCTAGCCCAGGGAAAGGGAGCAATCAGCCCCAGCATTTT.

This clonotype was found a few times. This chain joins TRBV20-1 and TRBJ2-7; D is unclear. The CDR3 consists of 14 residues. Germline loops: CDR1 DFQATT, CDR2 SNEGSKA (reference sequence). CDR3 sequence (DNA): TGCGGCCTCATTTCGGGTCTAAGAACGTACGAGCAGTACTTC. It yields the protein CGLISGLRTYEQYF.

The rearrangement uses TRBV3-1 and TRBJ1-1; perhaps TRBD1 as D (5 bases). Germline CDR1 and CDR2: LGHDT and YNNKEL (reference sequence). Trimming shortened V by 1 base and J by 0 bases, and 15 bases separated the two germline ends. The CDR3 is made up of 17 amino acids. The CDR3 loop reads CASSQVFVGGVNTEAFF. Written as DNA, the CDR3 is TGTGCCAGCAGCCAAGTATTTGTTGGAGGGGTGAACACTGAAGCTTTCTTT.

This clonotype was observed a few times. V gene TRBV5-1 combines with J gene TRBJ1-1; TRBD1 might be the D (6 bases). The V end lost 0 bases, the J end lost 3 bases, and 15 bases lay between the germline ends. This CDR3 is 16 amino acids long. From germline, CDR1 is SGHRS and CDR2 YFSETQ. The CDR3: CASSLDRARADTEAFF. For the CDR3, the DNA is TGCGCCAGCAGCTTGGACAGGGCGAGGGCGGACACTGAAGCTTTCTTT.

The sample holds many counts of this clonotype. The chain employs TRBV9 and TRBJ2-3; D might be TRBD1 (5 bases). Trimming took off 0 bases at V and 6 bases at J, with 11 bases between the two ends. CDR3 length: 14 residues. Germline loops: CDR1 SGDLS, CDR2 YYNGEE. CDR3 nucleotide sequence: TGTGCCAGCAGCGTAGCAGGGATGCGGGATACGCAGTATTTT. Protein sequence: CASSVAGMRDTQYF.

This clonotype was counted a few times. V usage is TRBV6-5 and J usage is TRBJ1-1; 8 nucleotides line up with TRBD1. The CDR3 totals 14 residues. V shed 3 bases and J 6 bases; nucleotides not matched to a gene: 6. Germline assignment: CDR1 MNHEY and CDR2 SVGAGI. CDR3 in amino acids: CASSYLQGDSEAFF. In nucleotides, the CDR3 is TGTGCCAGCAGTTATTTACAGGGGGACTCTGAAGCTTTCTTT.

CDR3 coding DNA: TGTGCCAGCTTCAACTCGGGGGCGATGGTGGATGAGCAGTTCTTC. Translation: CASFNSGAMVDEQFF. This rearrangement joins TRBV6-2 or TRBV6-3 to TRBJ2-1; tentatively, D is TRBD1 or TRBD2 (6 bases each). The germline V and J ends were trimmed by 8 bases and 8 bases, with 22 bases remaining between them. This CDR3 spans 15 amino acids. Per germline, CDR1 MNHEY and CDR2 SVGEGT.

The chain couples TRBV5-1 to TRBJ2-5; D is uncertain. The V gene lost 4 bases and the J gene lost 5 bases, with 9 bases spanning the gap. Germline V gene lookup returns CDR1 SGHRS and CDR2 YFSETQ. This CDR3 is built from 12 residues. The CDR3 loop reads CASSQTGETQYF. The CDR3 DNA reads as TGCGCCAGCAGCCAAACGGGTGAGACCCAGTACTTC.

This clonotype was seen at least ten times. The rearrangement uses TRBV4-3 and TRBJ2-4; 10 bases map to TRBD2. CDR3 length: 16 amino acids. After removal of 0 bases from V and 8 bases from J, the junction contained 7 bases not matched to a gene. CDR1 is LGHNA and CDR2 is YSLEER in the germline V gene. The CDR3 DNA reads as TGCGCCAGCAGCCAAGAGGGACTAGCGAAAGGGGACATTCAGTACTTC. This encodes CASSQEGLAKGDIQYF.

The chain combines TRBV5-5 with TRBJ2-2; D may be TRBD2 (5 bases). The CDR3 length is 13 residues. Germline V gene data show CDR1 as SGHKS and CDR2 as YYEKEE (reference sequence). V was trimmed by 7 bases and J by 6 bases, leaving 13 bases between them. CDR3 coding DNA: TGTGCCAGCGATAGGACTGTTGCCGGGGAGCTGTTTTTT. Amino acids: CASDRTVAGELFF.

This clonotype was found a few times. The chain recombines TRBV20-1 with TRBJ2-5; 8 nucleotides line up with TRBD2. Germline CDR1 and CDR2: DFQATT and SNEGSKA (reference sequence). The CDR3 length is 15 residues. V trimming: 6 bases; J trimming: 2 bases; junction bases outside the gene matches: 11. The CDR3 region has the DNA TGCAGTGCACCCGGGGTTAGCGGGATACAAGAGACCCAGTACTTC. Translated: CSAPGVSGIQETQYF.

The CDR3 loop is CASAGTEQFF. CDR3 nucleotide sequence: TGTGCCAGCGCAGGTACTGAGCAGTTCTTC. The chain has TRBV7-9 and TRBJ2-1; D unresolved. In germline, CDR1 is SEHNR, CDR2 FQNEAQ (reference sequence). This CDR3 comprises 10 residues. The V gene lost 8 bases and the J gene lost 9 bases, with 8 bases spanning the gap.

The V gene is TRBV12-3 or TRBV12-4, the J gene TRBJ1-3; D may be TRBD1 (5 bases). Trimming shortened V by 5 bases and J by 4 bases, and 9 bases separated the two germline ends. The CDR3 contains 13 residues. The CDR3: CASSLYRGNTIYF. The CDR3 nucleotides read TGTGCCAGCAGTCTCTACAGGGGAAACACCATATATTTT.

The genes are TRBV3-1 and TRBJ1-5, with TRBD1 matching over 9 bases. Per germline, CDR1 LGHDT and CDR2 YNNKEL (reference sequence). CDR3 length equals 19 residues. J lost 1 base, V lost 6 bases, and 16 bases had no gene match. The CDR3 sequence is CASSPFTGGAKSSNQPQHF. The CDR3 region has the DNA TGTGCCAGCAGTCCATTTACAGGGGGCGCGAAGTCGAGCAATCAGCCCCAGCATTTT.

The chain combines TRBV20-1 with TRBJ2-7; 8 nucleotides align to TRBD2. From germline, CDR1 is DFQATT and CDR2 SNEGSKA (reference sequence). This CDR3 region has 13 residues. V lost 3 bases to trimming and J lost 7 bases; unmatched junction nucleotides: 8. The CDR3 sequence: CSARGLGLREQYF. The CDR3, as DNA: TGCAGTGCTAGGGGACTAGGGCTACGTGAGCAGTACTTC.

V usage is TRBV2 and J usage is TRBJ2-7; possible D gene TRBD1, 6 bases. The germline V gene has CDR1 SNHLY and CDR2 FYNNEI. Trimming left V 0 bases short and J 2 bases short, with 14 bases between. The CDR3 totals 16 residues. CDR3 loop: CASSEAEWGPPYEQYF. The CDR3 DNA follows: TGTGCCAGCAGTGAAGCGGAATGGGGGCCCCCCTACGAGCAGTACTTC.

This clonotype was seen more than once but under ten times. V usage is TRBV18 and J usage is TRBJ2-3, with 7 bases that match TRBD2. Germline V CDR1 and CDR2: KGHSH, LQKENI. The trim removed 0 bases at V and 6 bases at J, leaving 21 bases unmatched. The CDR3 length is 20 residues. The CDR3 DNA sequence: TGTGCCAGCTCACCACCGTCTCTGGGCGGGAGATCACAGATTGGGGATACGCAGTATTTT. Residues: CASSPPSLGGRSQIGDTQYF. The full variable domain, with the rest looked up from reference TRBV18 and TRBJ2-3, is NAGVMQNPRHLVRRRGQEARLRCSPMKGHSHVYWYRQLPEEGLKFMVYLQKENIIDESGMPKERFSAEFPKEGPSILRIQQVVRGDSAAYFCASSPPSLGGRSQIGDTQYFGPGTRLTVL.

The gene calls are TRBV3-1 and TRBJ2-3; 8 bases fit TRBD2. V was clipped by 5 bases and J by 3 bases; unmatched bases: 7. Germline V gene lookup returns CDR1 LGHDT and CDR2 YNNKEL (reference sequence). CDR3 length: 15 residues. The CDR3 reads CASSSDSGVTDTQYF. The CDR3 nucleotides read TGTGCCAGCAGCTCGGATAGCGGGGTGACAGATACGCAGTATTTT.